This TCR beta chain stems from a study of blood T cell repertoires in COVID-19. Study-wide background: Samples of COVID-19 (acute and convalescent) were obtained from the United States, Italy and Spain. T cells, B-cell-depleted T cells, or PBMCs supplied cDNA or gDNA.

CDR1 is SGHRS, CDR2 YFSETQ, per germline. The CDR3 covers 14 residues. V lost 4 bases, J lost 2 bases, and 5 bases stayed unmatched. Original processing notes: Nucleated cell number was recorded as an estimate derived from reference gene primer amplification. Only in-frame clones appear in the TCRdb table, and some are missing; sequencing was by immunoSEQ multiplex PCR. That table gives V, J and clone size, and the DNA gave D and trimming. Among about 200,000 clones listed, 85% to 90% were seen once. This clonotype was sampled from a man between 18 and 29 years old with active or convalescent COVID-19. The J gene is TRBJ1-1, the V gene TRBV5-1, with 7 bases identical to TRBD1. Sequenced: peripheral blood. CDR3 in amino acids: CASSRDRDNTEAFF. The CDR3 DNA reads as TGCGCCAGCAGCCGCGACAGGGACAACACTGAAGCTTTCTTT.